These 21 T cell receptor beta chains were all obtained from the same sample, sequenced in a study of blood T cell repertoires in COVID-19. TCRdb keeps only in-frame clones here, not all; method: immunoSEQ multiplex PCR. The data show around 250,000 clones, with roughly nine tenths seen just once and 0.95% to 1.5% held by the top ten. The material sequenced was PBMCs or T cells enriched from blood (not recorded which). The receptors were sampled from a human donor in a cohort exposed to, infected with or recovered from COVID-19 (not recorded which). The donor label of this sample is uncertain.

A few counts support this clone. The chain employs TRBV3-1 (or the pseudogene TRBV3-2) and TRBJ1-2; 8 positions agree with TRBD1. The CDR3 is made up of 14 amino acids. Per the germline V gene, CDR1 is LGHDT and CDR2 is YNNKEL (reference sequence). V trimming: 4 bases; J trimming: 7 bases; junction bases outside the gene matches: 8. The CDR3 DNA reads as TGTGCCAGCAGCCGAGAACAGGGGGTAGGTGGCTACACCTTC. Translating gives CASSREQGVGGYTF.

The genes are TRBV3-1 (or the pseudogene TRBV3-2) and TRBJ1-1; the D is unclear. The CDR3 is 14 amino acids. V lost 1 base and J 8 bases, leaving 14 bases between the germline ends. Germline CDR1 and CDR2: LGHDT and YNNKEL (reference sequence). Here the CDR3 reads CASSQGALNAEAFF. In DNA form, the CDR3 reads TGTGCCAGCAGCCAAGGGGCCCTCAATGCGGAAGCTTTCTTT.

This chain uses TRBV6-1 with TRBJ2-7; D not resolved. V shed 1 base and J shed 3 bases, with 7 bases lying between them. The CDR3 covers 13 residues. The V gene's germline CDR1 is MNHNS and CDR2 SASEGT. In DNA, the CDR3 is TGTGCCAGCAGTGAAGGACTGATCTACGAGCAGTACTTC. This gives the protein CASSEGLIYEQYF.

V and J are TRBV27 and TRBJ1-5, with D unclear. The CDR3 loop spans 15 amino acids. The germline V gene has CDR1 MNHEY and CDR2 SMNVEV (reference sequence). The V end was cut by 3 bases, the J end by 0 bases, with 9 bases between. DNA of the CDR3: TGTGCCAGCAGTTTCCTCCCAGTTAGCAATCAGCCCCAGCATTTT. Translating it yields CASSFLPVSNQPQHF.

The V call is TRBV27, the J call TRBJ1-5, with 10 positions matching TRBD1. V trimming: 6 bases; J trimming: 4 bases; junction bases outside the gene matches: 9. Germline V gene data show CDR1 as MNHEY and CDR2 as SMNVEV (reference sequence). The CDR3 totals 16 residues. CDR3 in amino acids: CASRTGGTVRNQPQHF. CDR3 sequence (DNA): TGTGCCAGCAGGACAGGGGGCACGGTTAGGAATCAGCCCCAGCATTTT.

The chain joins TRBV7-8 to TRBJ1-6; unclear D gene. V was cut by 5 bases and J by 10 bases, with 15 bases left in between. The CDR3 consists of 14 residues. Germline V gives CDR1 SGHVS, CDR2 FQNEAQ. For the CDR3, the DNA is TGTGCCAGCAGCCGAAGGTCCGCGGGGTCACCCCTCCACTTT. This codes for CASSRRSAGSPLHF.

This chain links TRBV6-2 or TRBV6-3 with TRBJ2-7; 7 bases map to TRBD1. After removal of 5 bases from V and 5 bases from J, the junction contained 6 bases not matched to a gene. Germline loops: CDR1 MNHEY, CDR2 SVGEGT. This CDR3 contains 13 residues. CDR3 DNA sequence: TGTGCCAGCAGTAAAACGACAGGGCACGAGCAGTACTTC. This gives the protein CASSKTTGHEQYF.

The CDR3 DNA sequence: TGTGCCAGTGACAAGAACACTGAAGCTTTCTTT. Translating it yields CASDKNTEAFF. This sequence joins TRBV19 and TRBJ1-1, with D hard to call. Germline V gene data show CDR1 as LNHDA and CDR2 as SQIVND (reference sequence). The CDR3 is 11 residues long. Trimming took 8 bases from V and 1 from J, leaving 5 bases between them.

The chain combines TRBV5-1 with TRBJ2-3; 9 bases agree with TRBD1. Germline CDR1 SGHRS, CDR2 YFSETQ. The CDR3 loop spans 15 amino acids. The V gene end was trimmed by 2 bases and the J gene end by 6 bases; junction bases not matched to a gene: 7. CDR3 loop: CASSFPGTGRDTQYF. CDR3 bases: TGCGCCAGCAGCTTCCCGGGGACAGGGCGGGATACGCAGTATTTT.

V is TRBV15 and J is TRBJ1-1, with D possibly TRBD1 on 6 matching bases. This CDR3 is 16 amino acids long. CDR1 and CDR2 (germline): LNHNV, YYDKDF (reference sequence). Trimming stripped 2 bases from V and 6 bases from J, with 19 bases between. DNA of the CDR3: TGTGCCACCAGCAGATTTCGGGCAGGGGATAAGCCTGAAGCTTTCTTT. Its protein is CATSRFRAGDKPEAFF.

In its sample, this clone was seen once. The chain has TRBV4-2 and TRBJ2-5; 8 nucleotides align to TRBD1. V shed 4 bases and J 4 bases; nucleotides not matched to a gene: 8. The CDR3 sequence is 15 residues long. Germline CDR1 and CDR2: LGHNA and YNFKEQ. The CDR3 sequence: CASSLGNDRGETQYF. The CDR3 DNA reads TGTGCCAGCAGCCTCGGCAATGACAGGGGAGAGACCCAGTACTTC.

The gene calls are TRBV14 and TRBJ2-3; D call uncertain. The CDR3 is made up of 13 amino acids. V gave up 5 bases and J gave up 4 bases, with 10 bases separating them. CDR1 and CDR2 from the germline V gene are SGHDN and FVKESK. CDR3 in DNA: TGTGCCAGCAGCTTTCTTACTCCAGATACGCAGTATTTT. Protein product: CASSFLTPDTQYF.

The chain uses TRBV7-3 and TRBJ2-1; TRBD1 agrees at 10 bases. J gave up 8 bases and V 4 bases, and 8 bases lay outside the gene matches. The CDR3 spans 15 residues. Germline loops: CDR1 SGHTA, CDR2 FQGTGA. In nucleotides, the CDR3 is TGTGCCAGCAGCTCCGGGACAGGGGTATTAGATGAGCAGTTCTTC. This encodes CASSSGTGVLDEQFF.

J is TRBJ1-1 and V is TRBV10-3, with a possible D match to TRBD1 (6 bases). Germline assignment: CDR1 ENHRY and CDR2 SYGVKD. The CDR3 runs 17 residues. V lost 1 base to trimming and J lost 6 bases, with 21 bases between them. The DNA of the CDR3 is TGTGCCATCAGTGAGTTCAGTCCCTCCCAGGGGAATCCTGAAGCTTTCTTT. Amino acid sequence: CAISEFSPSQGNPEAFF.

The CDR3 region has the DNA TGTGCCAGCAGTGAAGAAGATTTGGGCGATCGCACCTTC. Translated, it gives CASSEEDLGDRTF. This sequence joins TRBV6-1 and TRBJ1-2; D uncertain. Trimming left V 1 base short and J 13 bases short, with 16 bases between. This CDR3 region has 13 residues. Germline CDR1 is MNHNS and CDR2 is SASEGT.

This clone was observed once. The chain joins TRBV4-3 to TRBJ2-3, with D uncertain. Germline-derived CDR1 and CDR2 are LGHNA and YSLEER. V dropped 0 bases and J dropped 4 bases, with 8 bases sitting between them. CDR3 length: 14 amino acids. CDR3 in amino acids: CASSQDWPPDTQYF. The CDR3 DNA reads TGCGCCAGCAGCCAAGATTGGCCCCCAGATACGCAGTATTTT.

V usage is TRBV5-1 and J usage is TRBJ2-1, with 9 bases lining up with TRBD1. The CDR3 consists of 18 residues. Unmatched junction bases numbered 14, after V lost 1 base and J lost 6 bases. Germline-derived CDR1 and CDR2 are SGHRS and YFSETQ. The CDR3 is CASSLFPGQGWGGNEQFF. Written as DNA, the CDR3 is TGCGCCAGCAGCTTGTTTCCGGGACAGGGTTGGGGAGGCAATGAGCAGTTCTTC. Complete variable domain (other parts from reference TRBV5-1 and TRBJ2-1): KAGVTQTPRYLIKTRGQQVTLSCSPISGHRSVSWYQQTPGQGLQFLFEYFSETQRNKGNFPGRFSGRQFSNSRSEMNVSTLELGDSALYLCASSLFPGQGWGGNEQFFGPGTRLTVL.

This chain uses TRBV19 with TRBJ1-2; 9 bases match TRBD1. Germline values: CDR1 LNHDA, CDR2 SQIVND (reference sequence). V was pared by 5 bases and J by 6 bases, with 13 bases of the junction left unmatched. The CDR3 runs 16 residues. This chain's CDR3 is CASSFPGTGNVNGYTF. The CDR3 nucleotides read TGTGCCAGTAGTTTCCCGGGGACAGGGAATGTAAATGGCTACACCTTC.

V is TRBV10-3 and J is TRBJ1-1; 7 bases map to TRBD1. Germline lookup yields CDR1 ENHRY and CDR2 SYGVKD. The V and J ends lost 0 bases and 11 bases, in that order; junction bases with no gene match: 12. This CDR3 contains 15 residues. The CDR3 loop is CAISESARTGTAAFF. The CDR3 DNA reads TGTGCCATCAGTGAGTCTGCCCGAACCGGGACAGCGGCTTTCTTT.

This chain connects TRBV11-2 to TRBJ2-7, with 9 bases that match TRBD2. CDR1 and CDR2 (germline): SGHAT, FQNNGV. With 5 bases clipped from V and 1 base from J, the junction kept 15 bases outside the gene matches. The CDR3 length is 18 residues. CDR3 region: CASSPRRSQTSGSYEQYF. The CDR3 nucleotides are TGTGCCAGCAGCCCACGCAGATCCCAGACTAGCGGATCCTACGAGCAGTACTTC.

The chain recombines TRBV7-2 with TRBJ1-5; 8 bases agree with TRBD1. From germline, CDR1 is SGHTA and CDR2 FQGNSA. This CDR3 is built from 15 residues. The V gene end was trimmed by 5 bases and the J gene end by 11 bases; junction bases not matched to a gene: 14. The CDR3 loop is CASSIDRGGSEAQHF. In DNA form, the CDR3 reads TGTGCCAGCAGCATAGACAGGGGTGGCTCGGAGGCCCAGCATTTT.